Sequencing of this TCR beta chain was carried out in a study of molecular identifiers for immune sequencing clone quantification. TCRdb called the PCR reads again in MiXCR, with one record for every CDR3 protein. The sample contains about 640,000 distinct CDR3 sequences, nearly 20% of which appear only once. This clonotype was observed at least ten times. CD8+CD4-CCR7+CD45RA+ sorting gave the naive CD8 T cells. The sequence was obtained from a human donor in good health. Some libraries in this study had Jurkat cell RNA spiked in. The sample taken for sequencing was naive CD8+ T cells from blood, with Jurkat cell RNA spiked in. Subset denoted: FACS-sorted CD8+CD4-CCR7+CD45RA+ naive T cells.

CDR3 DNA sequence: TGTGCCAGCAGAGACCGGGACTATGCAGAGACCCAGTACTTC. Amino acids: CASRDRDYAETQYF. V usage is TRBV27 and J usage is TRBJ2-5; the match to TRBD2 covers 7 bases. The CDR3 contains 14 residues. The germline V gene encodes CDR1 MNHEY and CDR2 SMNVEV (reference sequence). The junction had 8 bases not matched to a gene; V was cut back by 6 bases and J by 4 bases.